What follows are 7 T cell receptor beta chains derived from one specimen sequenced in a study of T cell responses to AZD1222 COVID-19 vaccine. Method: immunoSEQ multiplex PCR; TCRdb's copy keeps in-frame clones and lacks some. The sample lists tens of thousands of clones, 88% occurring once. This specimen consisted of peripheral blood, obtained on day 0 of AZD1222 vaccination. The receptors were gathered from an adult in good health.

The table lists this clone with a count of one. V gene TRBV27 combines with J gene TRBJ2-1, with 11 bases lining up with TRBD2. With 3 bases clipped from V and 4 bases from J, the junction kept 2 bases outside the gene matches. There are 15 residues in the CDR3. From germline, CDR1 is MNHEY and CDR2 SMNVEV (reference sequence). CDR3 residues: CASSFSGRGYNEQFF. CDR3 nucleotides: TGTGCCAGCAGTTTTAGCGGGAGGGGGTACAATGAGCAGTTCTTC.

This chain links TRBV20-1 with TRBJ2-3; 9 positions agree with TRBD1. In germline, CDR1 is DFQATT, CDR2 SNEGSKA (reference sequence). After removal of 3 bases from V and 8 bases from J, the junction contained 9 bases not matched to a gene. CDR3 size: 14 residues. The CDR3 DNA sequence: TGCAGTGCTAGTGTCGACAGGGGGTCCCGTACGCAGTATTTT. Its translation is CSASVDRGSRTQYF.

The chain carries TRBV2 and TRBJ1-5; 7 nucleotides match TRBD1. CDR3 length: 18 residues. Germline trimming cut 2 bases from V and 2 bases from J; bases unmatched to any gene: 12. Germline V lookup: CDR1 SNHLY, CDR2 FYNNEI. The CDR3 region has the DNA TGTGCCAGCAGTGAAAGGGCTACAGGGGCTCACGGCAATCAGCCCCAGCATTTT. Translation gives CASSERATGAHGNQPQHF.

The chain links TRBV11-3 to TRBJ2-6; D is unresolved. Between the trimmed V and J ends, which lost 5 bases and 0 bases, there was a span of 11 bases. The germline CDR1 and CDR2 sequences are SGHNT and YENEEA. CDR3 length: 16 residues. The CDR3 DNA follows: TGTGCCAGCAGCCCCCAAAGTCGCTCTGGGGCCAACGTCCTGACTTTC. It yields the protein CASSPQSRSGANVLTF.

The DNA of the CDR3 is TGCAGTGAAGGCTCTCGTGACGCAGAGCAGTTCTTC. Residues: CSEGSRDAEQFF. V usage is TRBV29-1 and J usage is TRBJ2-1; D remains unclear. CDR1 and CDR2 (germline): SQVTM, ANQGSEA. The CDR3 has 12 residues.

The rearrangement uses TRBV18 and TRBJ1-2; D call uncertain. The CDR3 has 15 residues. Per germline, CDR1 KGHSH and CDR2 LQKENI. V was shortened by 0 bases and J by 3 bases, with 11 bases between the two germline ends. The CDR3, as DNA: TGTGCCAGCTCACCACCCTCTGGCGGATACTATGGCTACACCTTC. It encodes CASSPPSGGYYGYTF.

The V gene is TRBV20-1, the J gene TRBJ2-1, with D maybe TRBD2 (6 bases). CDR1 and CDR2 from the germline V gene are DFQATT and SNEGSKA (reference sequence). The CDR3 covers 11 residues. Between the trimmed V and J ends, which lost 6 bases and 8 bases, there was a span of 11 bases. CDR3: CSAGGIDEQFF. CDR3 nucleotide sequence: TGCAGTGCGGGCGGGATCGATGAGCAGTTCTTC.